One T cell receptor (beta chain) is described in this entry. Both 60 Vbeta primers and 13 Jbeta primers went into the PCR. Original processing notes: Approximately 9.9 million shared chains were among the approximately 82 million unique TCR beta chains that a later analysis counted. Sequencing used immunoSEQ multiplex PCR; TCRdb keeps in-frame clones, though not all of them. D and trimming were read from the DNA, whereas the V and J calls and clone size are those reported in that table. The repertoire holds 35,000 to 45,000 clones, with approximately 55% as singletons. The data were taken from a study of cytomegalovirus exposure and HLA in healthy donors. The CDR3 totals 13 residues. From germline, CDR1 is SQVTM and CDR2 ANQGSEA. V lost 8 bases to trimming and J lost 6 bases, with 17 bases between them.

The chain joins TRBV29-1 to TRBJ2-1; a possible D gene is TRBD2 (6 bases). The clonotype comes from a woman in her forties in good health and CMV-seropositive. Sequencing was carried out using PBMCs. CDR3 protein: CSLRLEGPNEQFF. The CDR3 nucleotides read TGCAGCCTCCGTTTGGAGGGGCCCAATGAGCAGTTCTTC.